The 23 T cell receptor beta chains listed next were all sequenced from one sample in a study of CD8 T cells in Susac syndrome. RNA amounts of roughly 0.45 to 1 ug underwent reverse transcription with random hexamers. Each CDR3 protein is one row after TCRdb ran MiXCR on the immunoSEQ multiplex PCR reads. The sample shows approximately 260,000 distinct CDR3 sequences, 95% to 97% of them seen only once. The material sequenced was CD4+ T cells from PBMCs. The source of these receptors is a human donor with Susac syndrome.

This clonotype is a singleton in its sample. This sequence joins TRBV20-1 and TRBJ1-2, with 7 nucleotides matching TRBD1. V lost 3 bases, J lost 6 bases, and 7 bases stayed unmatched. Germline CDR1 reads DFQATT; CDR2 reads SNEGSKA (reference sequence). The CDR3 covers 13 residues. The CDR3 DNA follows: TGCAGTGCTAGGGAGGGGGCCAGGGATGGCTACACCTTC. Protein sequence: CSAREGARDGYTF.

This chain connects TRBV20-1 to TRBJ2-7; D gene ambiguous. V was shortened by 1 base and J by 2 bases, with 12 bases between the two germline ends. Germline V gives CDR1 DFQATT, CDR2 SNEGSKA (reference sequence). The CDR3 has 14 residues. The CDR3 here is CSARGRRFPYEQYF. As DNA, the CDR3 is TGCAGTGCTAGAGGTCGAAGGTTCCCCTACGAGCAGTACTTC.

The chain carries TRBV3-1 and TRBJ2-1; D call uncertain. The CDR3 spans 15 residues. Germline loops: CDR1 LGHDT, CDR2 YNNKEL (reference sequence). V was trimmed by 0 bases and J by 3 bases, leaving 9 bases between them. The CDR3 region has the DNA TGTGCCAGCAGCCAAGAGGCTAGAAACTACAATGAGCAGTTCTTC. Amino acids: CASSQEARNYNEQFF.

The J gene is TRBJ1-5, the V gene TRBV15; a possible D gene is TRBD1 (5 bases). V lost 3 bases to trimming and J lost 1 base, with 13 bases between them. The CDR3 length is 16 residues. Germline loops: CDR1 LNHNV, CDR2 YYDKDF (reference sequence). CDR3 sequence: CATSRRRGVSNQPQHF. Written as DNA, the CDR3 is TGTGCCACCAGCAGGAGGCGAGGGGTGAGCAATCAGCCCCAGCATTTT.

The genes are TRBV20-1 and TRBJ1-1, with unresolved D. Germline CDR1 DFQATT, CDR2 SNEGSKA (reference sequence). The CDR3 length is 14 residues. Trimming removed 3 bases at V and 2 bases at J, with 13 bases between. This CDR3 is CSAREGVSNTEAFF. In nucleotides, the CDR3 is TGCAGTGCTAGGGAGGGTGTGAGTAACACTGAAGCTTTCTTT.

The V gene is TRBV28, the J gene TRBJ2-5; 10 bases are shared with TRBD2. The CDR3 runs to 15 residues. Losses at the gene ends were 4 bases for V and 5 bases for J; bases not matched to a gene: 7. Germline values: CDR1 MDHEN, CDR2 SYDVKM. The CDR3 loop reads CASSSIAGGGETQYF. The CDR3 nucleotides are TGTGCCAGCAGTTCAATAGCGGGAGGAGGGGAGACCCAGTACTTC. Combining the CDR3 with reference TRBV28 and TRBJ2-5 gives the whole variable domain DVKVTQSSRYLVKRTGEKVFLECVQDMDHENMFWYRQDPGLGLRLIYFSYDVKMKEKGDIPEGYSVSREKKERFSLILESASTNQTSMYLCASSSIAGGGETQYFGPGTRLLVL.

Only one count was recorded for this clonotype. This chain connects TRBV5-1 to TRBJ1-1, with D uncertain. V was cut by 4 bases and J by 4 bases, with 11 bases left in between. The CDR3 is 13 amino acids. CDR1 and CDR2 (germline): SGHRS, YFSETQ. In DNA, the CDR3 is TGCGCCAGCAGCGCCGAGGTTTCCACTGAAGCTTTCTTT. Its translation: CASSAEVSTEAFF.

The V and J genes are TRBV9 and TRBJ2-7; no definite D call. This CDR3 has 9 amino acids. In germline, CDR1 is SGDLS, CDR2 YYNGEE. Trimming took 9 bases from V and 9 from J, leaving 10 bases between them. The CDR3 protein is CATVRGQYF. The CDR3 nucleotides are TGTGCCACTGTACGAGGGCAGTACTTC.

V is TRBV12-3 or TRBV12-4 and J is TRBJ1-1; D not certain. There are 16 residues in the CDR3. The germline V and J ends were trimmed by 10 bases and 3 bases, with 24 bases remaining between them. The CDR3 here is CATMIGYPRWDTEAFF. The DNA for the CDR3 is TGTGCCACCATGATTGGGTACCCTCGGTGGGACACTGAAGCTTTCTTT.

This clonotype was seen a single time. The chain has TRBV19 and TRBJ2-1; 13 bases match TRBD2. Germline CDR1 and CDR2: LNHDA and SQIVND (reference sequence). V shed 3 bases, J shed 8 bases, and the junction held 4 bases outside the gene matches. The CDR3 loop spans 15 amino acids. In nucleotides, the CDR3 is TGTGCCAGTAGTATCCCGACTAGCGGGAGGCATGAGCAGTTCTTC. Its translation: CASSIPTSGRHEQFF.

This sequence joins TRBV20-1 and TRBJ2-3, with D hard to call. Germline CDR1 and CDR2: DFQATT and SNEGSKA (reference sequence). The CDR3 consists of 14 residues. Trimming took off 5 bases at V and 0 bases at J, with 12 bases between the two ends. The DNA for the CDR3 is TGCAGTGCTGGACCACAAGCTAGCACAGATACGCAGTATTTT. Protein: CSAGPQASTDTQYF.

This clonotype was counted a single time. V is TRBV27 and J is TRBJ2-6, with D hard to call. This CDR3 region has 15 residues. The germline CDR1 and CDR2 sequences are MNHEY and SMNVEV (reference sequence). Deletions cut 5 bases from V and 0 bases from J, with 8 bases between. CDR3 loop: CASSPYYSGANVLTF. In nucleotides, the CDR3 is TGTGCCAGCAGTCCCTATTACTCTGGGGCCAACGTCCTGACTTTC.

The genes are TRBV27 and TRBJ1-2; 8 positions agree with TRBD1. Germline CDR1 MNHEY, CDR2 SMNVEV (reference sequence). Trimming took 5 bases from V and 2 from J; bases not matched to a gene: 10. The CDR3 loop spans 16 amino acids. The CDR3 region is CASSHRTGRSNYGYTF. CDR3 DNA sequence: TGTGCCAGCAGTCACCGGACAGGGAGATCCAACTATGGCTACACCTTC.

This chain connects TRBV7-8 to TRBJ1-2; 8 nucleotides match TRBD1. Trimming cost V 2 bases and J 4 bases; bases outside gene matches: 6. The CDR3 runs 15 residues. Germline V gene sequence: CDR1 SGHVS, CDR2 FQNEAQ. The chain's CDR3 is CASSLTETGAYGYTF. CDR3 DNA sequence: TGTGCCAGCAGCTTAACCGAGACAGGGGCCTATGGCTACACCTTC.

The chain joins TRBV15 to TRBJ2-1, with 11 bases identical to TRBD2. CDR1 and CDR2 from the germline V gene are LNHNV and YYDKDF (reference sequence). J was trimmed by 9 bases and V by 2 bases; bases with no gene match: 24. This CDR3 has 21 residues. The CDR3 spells CATSRKRQGLLAGGPSGEQFF. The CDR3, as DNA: TGTGCCACCAGCAGAAAAAGACAGGGACTATTAGCGGGAGGGCCGTCCGGTGAGCAGTTCTTC.

The CDR3 DNA is TGTGCCAGCAGCTGGTTGGGGGAGACCCAGTACTTC. This sequence encodes CASSWLGETQYF. The chain joins TRBV5-4 to TRBJ2-5; D gene unclear. This CDR3 region has 12 residues. The germline CDR1 and CDR2 sequences are SGHNT and YYREEE (reference sequence). V was trimmed by 3 bases and J by 5 bases, leaving 8 bases between them.

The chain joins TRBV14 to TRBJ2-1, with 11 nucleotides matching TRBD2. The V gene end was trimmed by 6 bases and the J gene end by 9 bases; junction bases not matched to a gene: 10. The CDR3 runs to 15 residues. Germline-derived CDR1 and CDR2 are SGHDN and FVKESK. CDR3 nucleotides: TGTGCCAGCAGTGGACTAGCGGGCTCGAGAGGTGAGCAGTTCTTC. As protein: CASSGLAGSRGEQFF.

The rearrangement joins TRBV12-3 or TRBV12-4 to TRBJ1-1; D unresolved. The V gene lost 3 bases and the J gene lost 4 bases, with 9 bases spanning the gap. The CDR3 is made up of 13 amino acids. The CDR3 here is CASSFLVGTEAFF. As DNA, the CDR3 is TGTGCCAGCAGTTTTCTCGTCGGCACTGAAGCTTTCTTT.

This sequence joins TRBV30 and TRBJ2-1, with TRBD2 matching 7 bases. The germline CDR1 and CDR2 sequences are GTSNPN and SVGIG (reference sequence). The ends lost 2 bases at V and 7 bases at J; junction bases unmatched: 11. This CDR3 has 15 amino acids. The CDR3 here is CAWSTAGAGLNEQFF. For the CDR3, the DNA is TGTGCCTGGAGTACGGCGGGAGCGGGTTTGAATGAGCAGTTCTTC. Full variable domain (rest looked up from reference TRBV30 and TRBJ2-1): SQTIHQWPATLVQPVGSPLSLECTVEGTSNPNLYWYRQAAGRGLQLLFYSVGIGQISSEVPQNLSASRPQDRQFILSSKKLLLSDSGFYLCAWSTAGAGLNEQFFGPGTRLTVL.

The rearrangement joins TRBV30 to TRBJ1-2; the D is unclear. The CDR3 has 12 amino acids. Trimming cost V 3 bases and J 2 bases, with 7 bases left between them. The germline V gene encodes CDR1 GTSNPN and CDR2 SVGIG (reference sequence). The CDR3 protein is CAWRHTNYGYTF. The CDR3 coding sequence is TGTGCCTGGAGACACACCAACTATGGCTACACCTTC. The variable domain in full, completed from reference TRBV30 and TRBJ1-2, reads SQTIHQWPATLVQPVGSPLSLECTVEGTSNPNLYWYRQAAGRGLQLLFYSVGIGQISSEVPQNLSASRPQDRQFILSSKKLLLSDSGFYLCAWRHTNYGYTFGSGTRLTVV.

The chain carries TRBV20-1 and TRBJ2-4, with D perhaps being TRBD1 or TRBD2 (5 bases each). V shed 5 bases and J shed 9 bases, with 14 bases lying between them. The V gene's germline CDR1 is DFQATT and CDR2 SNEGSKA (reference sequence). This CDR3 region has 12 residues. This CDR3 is CSASPLRGIQYF. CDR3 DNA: TGCAGTGCTTCGCCACTGAGGGGCATTCAGTACTTC.

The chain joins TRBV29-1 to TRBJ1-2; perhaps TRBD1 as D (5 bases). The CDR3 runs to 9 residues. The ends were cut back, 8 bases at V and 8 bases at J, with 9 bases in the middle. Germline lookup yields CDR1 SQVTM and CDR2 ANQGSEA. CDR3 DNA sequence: TGCAGCCCGGGGGAAGGCTACACCTTC. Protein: CSPGEGYTF.

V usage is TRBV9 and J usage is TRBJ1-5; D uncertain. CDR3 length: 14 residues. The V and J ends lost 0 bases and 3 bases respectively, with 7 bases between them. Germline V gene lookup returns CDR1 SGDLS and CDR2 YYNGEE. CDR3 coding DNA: TGTGCCAGCAGCGTAGATCCTTACAATCAGCCCCAGCATTTT. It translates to CASSVDPYNQPQHF.